This T cell receptor (beta chain) was sequenced during a study of T cells after yellow fever vaccination. Findings and limits, study-wide: Abundant bulk-derived clonotypes could contaminate FACS-sorted repertoires.

Conversion of TCR transcripts into cDNA relied on 5'RACE template switching, which added a universal primer site and UMIs. One entry per CDR3 protein, called by TCRdb with MiXCR from the 5' RACE reads. The table lists 500,000 to 700,000 distinct CDR3 sequences, about 19% of them singletons. This clonotype was observed a few times. Its cognate antigen is unknown. The germline V gene encodes CDR1 DFQATT and CDR2 SNEGSKA (reference sequence). The V and J ends lost 2 bases and 5 bases, in that order; junction bases with no gene match: 5. This CDR3 region has 14 residues. The V call is TRBV20-1, the J call TRBJ2-5; 10 positions agree with TRBD1. The starting material was PBMCs, obtained 15 days after the yellow fever booster vaccination. This clonotype originated in a man aged 25-45 years who received the YFV17D yellow fever vaccine. The CDR3: CSARNPGQGETQYF. CDR3 in DNA: TGCAGTGCTAGAAACCCGGGACAGGGGGAGACCCAGTACTTC.